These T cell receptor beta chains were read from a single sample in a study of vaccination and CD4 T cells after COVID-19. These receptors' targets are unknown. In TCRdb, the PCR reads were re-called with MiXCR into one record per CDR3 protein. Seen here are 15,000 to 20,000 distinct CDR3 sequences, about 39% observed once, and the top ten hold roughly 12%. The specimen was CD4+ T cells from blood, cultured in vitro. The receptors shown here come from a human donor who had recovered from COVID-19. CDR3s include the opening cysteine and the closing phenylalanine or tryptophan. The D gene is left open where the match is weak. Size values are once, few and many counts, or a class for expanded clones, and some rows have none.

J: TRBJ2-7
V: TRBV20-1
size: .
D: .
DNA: TGCAGTGCTAACGAGCAGTACTTC
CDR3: CSANEQYF

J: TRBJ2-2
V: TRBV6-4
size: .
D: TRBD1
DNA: TGTGCCAGCAGTGCACGACAGGGGGACACCGGGGAGCTGTTTTTT
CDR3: CASSARQGDTGELFF

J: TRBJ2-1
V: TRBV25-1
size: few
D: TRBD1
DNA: TGTGCCAGCAGTACCGGGACAGTCTTAGGTACGGGGCAGTTCTTC
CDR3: CASSTGTVLGTGQFF

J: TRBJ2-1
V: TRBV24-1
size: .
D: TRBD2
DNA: TGTGCCACGTCTAGCGGGTACAATGAGCAGTTCTTC
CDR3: CATSSGYNEQFF

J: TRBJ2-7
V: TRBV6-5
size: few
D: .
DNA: TGTGCCAGCAGTTCCCCCGGTCTGACGTACGAGCAGTACTTC
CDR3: CASSSPGLTYEQYF

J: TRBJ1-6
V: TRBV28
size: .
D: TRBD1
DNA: TGTGCCAGCAATAAGCAGGGGGACAATTCACCCCTCCACTTT
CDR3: CASNKQGDNSPLHF

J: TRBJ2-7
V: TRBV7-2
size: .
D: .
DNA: TGTGCCAGCAGCTTAGTGGGCAGTACGCGGGAGCAGTACTTC
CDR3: CASSLVGSTREQYF

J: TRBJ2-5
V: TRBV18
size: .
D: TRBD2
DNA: TGTGCCAGCTCACCTCCACTAGCGTTACAAGAGACCCAGTACTTC
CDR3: CASSPPLALQETQYF

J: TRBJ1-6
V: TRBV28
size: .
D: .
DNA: TGTGCCAGCAGTTCGACCAGGACGGGGAATTATTCACCCCTCCACTTT
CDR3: CASSSTRTGNYSPLHF

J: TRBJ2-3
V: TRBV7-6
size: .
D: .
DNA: TGTGCCAGCAGCTTAAGAGTTGTGAAAGATACGCAGTATTTT
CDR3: CASSLRVVKDTQYF

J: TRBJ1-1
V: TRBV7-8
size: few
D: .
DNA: TGTGCCAGCAGCTTAGGGACAGCCAACACTGAAGCTTTCTTT
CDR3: CASSLGTANTEAFF

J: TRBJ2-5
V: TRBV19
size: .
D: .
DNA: TGTGCCAGTCGCCGACAGGGAGGGGGAGAGACCCAGTACTTC
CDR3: CASRRQGGGETQYF

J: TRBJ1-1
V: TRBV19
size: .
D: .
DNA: TGTGCCAGTAGTATAGATGGCGTTAGGGGGGGCAACACTGAAGCTTTCTTT
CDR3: CASSIDGVRGGNTEAFF

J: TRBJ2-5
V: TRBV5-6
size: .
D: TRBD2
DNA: TGTGCCAGCAGCGAGACTGGACTAGCGGGAGGAGAGACCCAGTACTTC
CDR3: CASSETGLAGGETQYF

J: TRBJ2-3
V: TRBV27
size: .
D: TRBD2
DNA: TGTGCCAGCAGTTCACGGACTAGCGGGAGGGCCTGGGGGGATACGCAGTATTTT
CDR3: CASSSRTSGRAWGDTQYF

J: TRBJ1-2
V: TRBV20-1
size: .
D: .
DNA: TGCAGTGCCCGGCAGGGGAACTATGGCTACACCTTC
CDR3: CSARQGNYGYTF

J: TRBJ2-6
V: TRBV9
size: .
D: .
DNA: TGTGCCAGCAGCGACTTCACGGAGGGGGCCAACGTCCTGACTTTC
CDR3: CASSDFTEGANVLTF

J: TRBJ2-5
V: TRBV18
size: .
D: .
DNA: TGTGCCAGCTCACCAACACGCGGGGAGACCCAGTACTTC
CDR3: CASSPTRGETQYF

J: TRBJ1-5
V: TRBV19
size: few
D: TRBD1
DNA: TGTGCCAGTAGGAGACAGGGGTATACTGCGCGTAGCAATCAGCCCCAGCATTTT
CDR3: CASRRQGYTARSNQPQHF

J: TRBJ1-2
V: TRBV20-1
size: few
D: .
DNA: TGCAGTGCTAGAGATCTTGGAGTATCGGGCGGCTACACCTTC
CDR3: CSARDLGVSGGYTF